The clone carrying this TCR beta chain was picked up many times. Its antigen is unknown. The entry originates in a study of T cells in Graves' hyperthyroidism and ophthalmopathy. Turning to the study itself: It was at initial diagnosis, before any treatment, that peripheral blood was collected. General observations from the study: The model made its ophthalmopathy prediction, and onset followed a median around 6.5 months later.

Amplification of TCR beta CDR3 regions used RNA as the template. With the HTBI primer set, the TCR CDR3 went through a first round of RT-PCR. One entry per CDR3 protein results from TCRdb running MiXCR on the multiplex PCR reads. Altogether 550,000 to 800,000 distinct CDR3 sequences are present, over 15% being singletons, with the ten largest covering about 8.4%. It was considered stable Graves' hyperthyroidism when ophthalmopathy did not progress within 18 months. Each 10 ml fresh peripheral blood draw supplied the PBMCs. The CDR3 spans 14 residues. Trimming shortened V by 2 bases and J by 8 bases, and 15 bases separated the two germline ends. Germline V CDR1 and CDR2: MDHEN, SYDVKM.

This receptor was taken from a man between 18 and 35 years old with Graves' hyperthyroidism. The chain combines TRBV28 with TRBJ1-1; D perhaps matches TRBD1 (6 bases). The source material was blood. Here the CDR3 reads CASSLRGGYGEAFF. The CDR3 DNA sequence: TGTGCCAGCAGTTTAAGAGGGGGGTATGGGGAAGCTTTCTTT.